Below are 11 T cell receptor beta chains sequenced from a single sample in a study of shared clonotypes between healthy human individuals. Profiling relied on immunoSEQ multiplex PCR, and the TCRdb table lists in-frame clones only, not all of them. The table has around 530,000 clones, 70% to 80% seen once. Sequenced input: PBMCs. The receptors stem from a woman aged 35 to 49 in good health. Some clones in this sample may be carry-over from other donors' samples.

This chain uses TRBV7-2 with TRBJ2-7; maybe TRBD2 (5 bases). V was shortened by 5 bases and J by 5 bases, with 13 bases between the two germline ends. CDR3 length equals 13 residues. Germline loops: CDR1 SGHTA, CDR2 FQGNSA. The CDR3 bases are TGTGCCAGCAGCCTAGGACTCTCGGACGAGCAGTACTTC. It translates to CASSLGLSDEQYF.

The V call is TRBV30, the J call TRBJ2-2, with D perhaps TRBD2 (6 bases). Trimming left V 2 bases short and J 4 bases short, with 11 bases between. The CDR3 is made up of 14 amino acids. The germline V gene encodes CDR1 GTSNPN and CDR2 SVGIG (reference sequence). Here the CDR3 DNA reads TGTGCCTGGAGTACTAGCCTTGGCACCGGGGAGCTGTTTTTT. It is translated as CAWSTSLGTGELFF.

In regard to this clone: No conserved phenylalanine or tryptophan is present at the end of the CDR3, so a read error is the likely explanation. V and J are TRBV4-3 and TRBJ2-7; TRBD2 is a possible D gene (6 bases). The CDR3 runs 16 residues. V was pared by 3 bases and J by 6 bases, with 21 bases between. Per germline, CDR1 LGHNA and CDR2 YSLEER. In DNA, the CDR3 is TGCGCCAGCAGCCAGGGATTATCGGGACTCTGGGCCGAGCAGTACCTC. Encoded protein: CASSQGLSGLWAEQYL.

This clone showed up just a few times. The J gene is TRBJ1-1, the V gene TRBV6-5, with 9 nucleotides matching TRBD1. The V gene end was trimmed by 4 bases and the J gene end by 4 bases; junction bases not matched to a gene: 7. The CDR3 is made up of 15 amino acids. The germline CDR1 and CDR2 sequences are MNHEY and SVGAGI. The CDR3 protein is CASSWDRVSGTEAFF. The CDR3, as DNA: TGTGCCAGCAGTTGGGACAGGGTGTCGGGCACTGAAGCTTTCTTT.

V gene TRBV30 combines with J gene TRBJ2-3; D call uncertain. The V gene lost 0 bases and the J gene lost 9 bases, with 10 bases spanning the gap. Germline assignment: CDR1 GTSNPN and CDR2 SVGIG (reference sequence). The CDR3 has 12 residues. CDR3: CAWSVMQDTQYF. In DNA form, the CDR3 reads TGTGCCTGGAGTGTAATGCAAGACACGCAGTATTTT. The whole variable domain, filled in from reference TRBV30 and TRBJ2-3, reads SQTIHQWPATLVQPVGSPLSLECTVEGTSNPNLYWYRQAAGRGLQLLFYSVGIGQISSEVPQNLSASRPQDRQFILSSKKLLLSDSGFYLCAWSVMQDTQYFGPGTRLTVL.

This chain joins TRBV9 and TRBJ1-1, with D possibly TRBD1 on 5 matching bases. Per the germline V gene, CDR1 is SGDLS and CDR2 is YYNGEE. CDR3 length equals 17 residues. Trimming left V 3 bases short and J 0 bases short, with 18 bases between. The CDR3 DNA sequence: TGTGCCAGCAGCGCAAATCCCAGGGTCGTCATGAACACTGAAGCTTTCTTT. Translated: CASSANPRVVMNTEAFF. The whole variable domain, filled in from reference TRBV9 and TRBJ1-1, reads DSGVTQTPKHLITATGQRVTLRCSPRSGDLSVYWYQQSLDQGLQFLIQYYNGEERAKGNILERFSAQQFPDLHSELNLSSLELGDSALYFCASSANPRVVMNTEAFFGQGTRLTVV.

This clone was detected only once. The rearrangement joins TRBV5-1 to TRBJ2-3; maybe TRBD1 (5 bases). Trimming left V 1 base short and J 1 base short, with 10 bases between. Germline lookup yields CDR1 SGHRS and CDR2 YFSETQ. There are 15 residues in the CDR3. CDR3 nucleotides: TGCGCCAGCAGCTTGTATGGGGCCGGCACAGATACGCAGTATTTT. This encodes CASSLYGAGTDTQYF.

The chain joins TRBV5-1 to TRBJ2-2; weak D call: TRBD2 (5 bases). This CDR3 comprises 13 residues. V was cut by 4 bases and J by 6 bases, with 10 bases left in between. CDR1 is SGHRS and CDR2 is YFSETQ in the germline V gene. DNA for the CDR3: TGCGCCAGCAGCGCCTCCGGGGCCGGGGAGCTGTTTTTT. Encoded protein: CASSASGAGELFF.

CDR3: CASSPYGMNTEAFF. DNA for the CDR3: TGTGCCAGCAGCCCCTATGGGATGAACACTGAAGCTTTCTTT. V is TRBV5-8 and J is TRBJ1-1; D is unresolved. Per germline, CDR1 SGHTS and CDR2 YDEGEE. This CDR3 is 14 amino acids long. V shed 4 bases and J shed 0 bases, with 10 bases lying between them.

Notes on this clone: A read error may explain this, as a much larger clone is one base away. The identical CDR3 is also encoded by other nucleotide sequences in the sample. This rearrangement joins TRBV30 to TRBJ2-3; D remains unclear. This CDR3 is built from 12 residues. CDR1 GTSNPN and CDR2 SVGIG come from the germline V gene (reference sequence). CDR3 region: CAWSVASDMQYF. DNA for the CDR3: TGTGCCTGGAGTGTGGCCTCAGATATGCAGTACTTT.

J is TRBJ1-1 and V is TRBV6-4; TRBD1 matches at 8 bases. With V trimmed by 5 bases and J by 6 bases, 5 bases remained unmatched. The CDR3 totals 13 residues. Per the germline V gene, CDR1 is MRHNA and CDR2 is SNTAGT. Here the CDR3 reads CASSPKGQAEAFF. The CDR3 region has the DNA TGTGCCAGCAGTCCCAAGGGACAGGCTGAAGCTTTCTTT.